These T cell receptor beta chains were read from a single sample in a study of regulatory T cells in long-lasting Graves disease. MiXCR was run by TCRdb on the multiplex PCR reads, yielding one entry per CDR3 protein. The sample lists about 520,000 distinct CDR3 sequences, about 12% occurring once. This sample was also put to use in a study of T cells in Graves' hyperthyroidism and ophthalmopathy.

The material sequenced was peripheral blood mononuclear cells (PBMCs), taken at new diagnosis, from a patient treated with antithyroid drugs. These TCRs come from a woman aged 25 to 45 with Graves disease. The CDR3 runs from the conserved cysteine through the conserved F or W. A D gene is named only where the DNA matches it firmly. Part of the rows lack a size; the others show once, few, many or a class for expanded clones.

clone size	D gene	J gene	V gene	CDR3 DNA	CDR3 protein
many	TRBD2	TRBJ2-3	TRBV28	TGTGCCAGCAGCTTTATGCCGGGAGGTCTGTATTTT	CASSFMPGGLYF
.	TRBD1	TRBJ1-1	TRBV5-1	TGCGCCAGCAGCTCGAAACAGGGGGCGCGGAGCCCGAACACTGAAGCTTTCTTT	CASSSKQGARSPNTEAFF
.	.	TRBJ2-3	TRBV5-8	TGTGCCAGCAGCTCCTCCGTGGGGTGGTTGGGCGATACGCAGTATTTT	CASSSSVGWLGDTQYF
many	TRBD2	TRBJ2-1	TRBV6-1	TGTGCCAGCAGCGGGACTAGCGGGACTAGGAGCTCCTACAATGAGCAGTTCTTC	CASSGTSGTRSSYNEQFF
many	TRBD1	TRBJ1-5	TRBV7-8	TGTGCCAGCAGCAAAGACCTTAACAGGGGGCAACAGCCCCAGCATTTT	CASSKDLNRGQQPQHF
many	TRBD2	TRBJ2-7	TRBV6-1	TGTGCCTCTGGGGCTAGCGGGAGGACAACCTACGAGCAGTACTTC	CASGASGRTTYEQYF
.	.	TRBJ1-1	TRBV18	TGTGCCAGCTCACCAATGACCAACTACGGCACTGAAGCTTTCTTT	CASSPMTNYGTEAFF
many	.	TRBJ2-7	TRBV27	TGTGCCAGCAGTTCGCGGACCCTTTGGGACGAGCAGTACTTC	CASSSRTLWDEQYF
many	.	TRBJ2-1	TRBV28	TGTGCCAGCAGTTTGGTCGGGACTGAGCAGTTCTTC	CASSLVGTEQFF
.	.	TRBJ2-5	TRBV7-6	TGTGCCAGCAGCCCCCACCCTAACCGGGACCTAACAAATCAGTACTTC	CASSPHPNRDLTNQYF
.	TRBD1	TRBJ1-2	TRBV27	TGTGCCAGCAGGCCAGCAAGGACAGGGTTCTATGGCTACACCTTC	CASRPARTGFYGYTF
.	.	TRBJ1-4	TRBV29-1	TGCAGCGTTCGGAGGACGGGAGCAACTAATGAAAAACTGTTTTTT	CSVRRTGATNEKLFF
many	.	TRBJ1-2	TRBV5-4	TGTGCCAGCTCCCTTGACAACTATGGCTACACCTTC	CASSLDNYGYTF
.	TRBD1	TRBJ2-3	TRBV28	TGTGCCAGCAGTTTAAGACGGGACAGGGCAACAGATACGCAGTATTTT	CASSLRRDRATDTQYF
many	TRBD2	TRBJ2-1	TRBV13	TGTGCCAGCAGCCCACCGGGACTAGCGGGATACAATGAGCAGTTCTTC	CASSPPGLAGYNEQFF
.	TRBD1	TRBJ2-1	TRBV5-1	TGCGCCAGCAGTCGGGACAGGGTGGAATGGAATGAGCAGTTCTTC	CASSRDRVEWNEQFF
many	.	TRBJ1-1	TRBV29-1	TGCAGCGTTGTGAGGAAAATGAACACTGAAGCTTTCTTT	CSVVRKMNTEAFF
many	TRBD1	TRBJ1-1	TRBV2	TGTGCCAGCAGGGACAGACAGGGGGCTAACACTGAAGCTTTCTTT	CASRDRQGANTEAFF
many	.	TRBJ1-5	TRBV4-2	TGTGCCAGCAGCCTAAACAGGGCGAGCAATCAGCCCCAGCATTTT	CASSLNRASNQPQHF
many	TRBD2	TRBJ2-1	TRBV11-2	TGTGCCAGCAGCTTAGATCCGGCTAGCGGGACGTTTGAGCAGTTCTTC	CASSLDPASGTFEQFF
few	.	TRBJ2-3	TRBV6-2/TRBV6-3	TGTGCCAGCTCTCCTGGCCGGGGACTCCTCGGCGCAGATACGCAGTATTTT	CASSPGRGLLGADTQYF
.	TRBD1	TRBJ1-4	TRBV7-6	TGTGCCAGCAGCGAGGGGACAGGGGGCGTTTACGAAAAACTGTTTTTT	CASSEGTGGVYEKLFF
many	.	TRBJ1-2	TRBV28	TGTGCCAGCAGCCCCCCCAACTATGGCTACACCTTC	CASSPPNYGYTF
few	TRBD1	TRBJ2-1	TRBV10-3	TGTGCCATCAGTGAGTTTGTGACAGGGGGCGTCTTCGGTGAGCAGTTCTTC	CAISEFVTGGVFGEQFF
many	.	TRBJ2-3	TRBV4-3	TGCGCCAGCAGCCAAGATAACTCAGGAGCAGATACGCAGTATTTT	CASSQDNSGADTQYF
.	.	TRBJ1-1	TRBV27	TGTGCCAGCAAATTCGGCGGGCAGCCGAACACTGAAGCTTTCTTT	CASKFGGQPNTEAFF
many	.	TRBJ2-1	TRBV10-2	TGCGCCAGCAGTGAGCAGGGCGGGTTCCCTTACAATGAGCAGTTCTTC	CASSEQGGFPYNEQFF
few	.	TRBJ2-7	TRBV28	TGTGCCAGCCGAAGCACTAGTTCCTCCTACGAGCAGTACTTC	CASRSTSSSYEQYF
few	.	TRBJ2-1	TRBV9	TGTGCCAGCAGCGTAAGTAACGCCCAACAGTTCTTC	CASSVSNAQQFF
.	TRBD2	TRBJ2-1	TRBV2	TGTGCCAGCAGCGTCCGACTAGCGGAATACAATGAGCAGTTCTTC	CASSVRLAEYNEQFF
few	.	TRBJ2-1	TRBV5-6	TGTGCCAGCAGCCCCGTGCTGTACAATGAGCAGTTCTTC	CASSPVLYNEQFF
many	.	TRBJ1-1	TRBV5-1	TGCGCCGGCAGCTTGTGGGTGGATACTGAAGCTTTCTTT	CAGSLWVDTEAFF
.	.	TRBJ2-3	TRBV20-1	TGCAGTGCTAGAAACCCCAGGGGTGCAGATACGCAGTATTTT	CSARNPRGADTQYF
.	TRBD2	TRBJ2-7	TRBV20-1	TGCAGTGCTGAACGACTAGCGGGAGGGAGGACCTACGAGCAGTACTTC	CSAERLAGGRTYEQYF
.	TRBD1	TRBJ2-7	TRBV5-1	TGCGCCAGCAGCTCCTGGGACAGACCCTACGAGCAGTACTTC	CASSSWDRPYEQYF